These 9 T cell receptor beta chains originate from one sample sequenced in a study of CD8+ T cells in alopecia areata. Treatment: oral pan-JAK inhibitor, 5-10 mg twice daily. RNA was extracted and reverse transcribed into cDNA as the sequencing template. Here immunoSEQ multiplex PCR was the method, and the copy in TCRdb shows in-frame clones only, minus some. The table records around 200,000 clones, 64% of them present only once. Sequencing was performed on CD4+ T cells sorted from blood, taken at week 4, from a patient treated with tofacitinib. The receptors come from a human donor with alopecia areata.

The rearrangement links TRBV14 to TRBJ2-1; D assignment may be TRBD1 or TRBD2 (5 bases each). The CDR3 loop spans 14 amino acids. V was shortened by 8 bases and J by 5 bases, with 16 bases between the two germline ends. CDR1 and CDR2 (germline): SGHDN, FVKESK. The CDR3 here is CASQAWGTDNEQFF. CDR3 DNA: TGTGCCAGCCAGGCGTGGGGGACCGACAATGAGCAGTTCTTC.

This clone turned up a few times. The CDR3 region is CSVTTIGDEQFF. In DNA, the CDR3 is TGCAGCGTTACCACGATTGGGGATGAGCAGTTCTTC. V usage is TRBV29-1 and J usage is TRBJ2-1; D not resolved. CDR3 length equals 12 residues. V lost 5 bases and J lost 8, with 13 bases in between. Germline assignment: CDR1 SQVTM and CDR2 ANQGSEA.

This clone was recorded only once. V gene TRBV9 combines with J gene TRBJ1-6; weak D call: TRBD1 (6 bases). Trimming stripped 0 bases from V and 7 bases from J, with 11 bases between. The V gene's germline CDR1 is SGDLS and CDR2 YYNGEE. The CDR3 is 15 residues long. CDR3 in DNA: TGTGCCAGCAGCGTAGGGACAAGGGGGAATTCACCCCTCCACTTT. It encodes CASSVGTRGNSPLHF.

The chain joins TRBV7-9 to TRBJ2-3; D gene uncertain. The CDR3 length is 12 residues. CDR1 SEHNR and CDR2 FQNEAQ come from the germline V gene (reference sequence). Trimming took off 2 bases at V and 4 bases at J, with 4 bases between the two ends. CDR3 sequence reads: CASSLTADTQYF. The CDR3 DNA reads TGTGCCAGCAGCTTAACGGCAGATACGCAGTATTTT.

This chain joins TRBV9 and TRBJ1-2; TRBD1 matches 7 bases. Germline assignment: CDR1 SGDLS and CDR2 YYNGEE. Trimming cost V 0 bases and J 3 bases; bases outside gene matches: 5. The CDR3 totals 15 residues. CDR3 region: CASSVVPGGDYGYTF. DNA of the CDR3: TGTGCCAGCAGCGTAGTCCCAGGGGGGGACTATGGCTACACCTTC.

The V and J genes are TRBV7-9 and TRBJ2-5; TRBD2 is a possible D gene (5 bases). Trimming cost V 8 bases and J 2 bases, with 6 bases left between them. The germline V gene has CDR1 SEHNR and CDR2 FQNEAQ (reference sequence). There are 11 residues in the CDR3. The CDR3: CASSGQETQYF. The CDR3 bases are TGTGCCAGCTCGGGGCAAGAGACCCAGTACTTC.

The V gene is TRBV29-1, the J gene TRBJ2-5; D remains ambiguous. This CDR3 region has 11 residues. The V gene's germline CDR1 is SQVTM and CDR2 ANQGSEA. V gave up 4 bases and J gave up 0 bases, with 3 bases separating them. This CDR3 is CSVVDQETQYF. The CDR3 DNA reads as TGCAGCGTTGTGGACCAAGAGACCCAGTACTTC.

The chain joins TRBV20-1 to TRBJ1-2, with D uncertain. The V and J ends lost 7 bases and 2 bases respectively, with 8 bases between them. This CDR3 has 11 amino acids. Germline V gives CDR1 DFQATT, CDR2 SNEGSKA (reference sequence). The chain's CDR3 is CSVRSNYGYTF. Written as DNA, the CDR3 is TGCAGTGTGCGAAGCAACTATGGCTACACCTTC.

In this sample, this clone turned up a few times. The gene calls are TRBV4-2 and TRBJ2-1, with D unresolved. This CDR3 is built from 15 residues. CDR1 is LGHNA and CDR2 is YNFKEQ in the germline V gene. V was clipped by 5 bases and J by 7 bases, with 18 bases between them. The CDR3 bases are TGTGCCAGCAGCGGCCGGAGTACTCCCCGGAATGAGCAGTTCTTC. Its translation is CASSGRSTPRNEQFF.